This T cell receptor (beta chain) was captured in a study of blood T cell repertoires in COVID-19. Study as a whole: The origin of the acute and convalescent COVID-19 samples was the United States, Italy and Spain. The analysed material was cDNA or gDNA that came from T cells, B-cell-depleted T cells, or PBMCs.

Methods used by the authors: Amplifying reference gene primers gave estimates of nucleated cell counts. Clones were sequenced by immunoSEQ multiplex PCR, and TCRdb holds only the in-frame ones, with some missing. The V and J calls and the clone size are those of that table, but D and trimming were determined from the DNA. The data contain roughly 70,000 clones, around 93% of them singletons. This CDR3 contains 11 residues. From germline, CDR1 is DFQATT and CDR2 SNEGSKA (reference sequence). The germline V and J ends were trimmed by 4 bases and 5 bases, with 7 bases remaining between them. Sequenced sample: peripheral blood. The sequence derives from an older woman with active COVID-19. The chain links TRBV20-1 to TRBJ2-3; D gene uncertain. The CDR3 DNA follows: TGCAGTGCTATAAAGCGAGATACGCAGTATTTT. This codes for CSAIKRDTQYF.